This T cell receptor beta chain was retrieved from a study of cytomegalovirus exposure and HLA in healthy donors. The V and J ends lost 3 bases and 4 bases, in that order; junction bases with no gene match: 4. This CDR3 is 14 amino acids long. In germline, CDR1 is MDHEN, CDR2 SYDVKM. Study-wide points: DRB1 showed the most TCR associations and HLA-C the fewest in a later analysis, as rates varied by HLA locus. The study recorded over 150 TCR beta chains that were cytomegalovirus-associated. Sequencing probably produced one cluster of sequence variants that were highly shared.

PCR employed 60 Vbeta and 13 Jbeta primers. Data came from immunoSEQ multiplex PCR; TCRdb stores just in-frame clones and leaves some out. The table includes 200,000 to 250,000 clones, over 75% detected once. Every donor was a healthy person donating bone marrow. For this clone: The antigen is unknown.

The sample comprised PBMCs. The TCR sequence derives from a woman aged 50 to 60 in good health and CMV-seropositive. V and J are TRBV28 and TRBJ1-2, with 8 bases lining up with TRBD1. CDR3 coding DNA: TGTGCCAGCAGTTTGACAGACAGGGGCTATGGCTACACCTTC. This gives the protein CASSLTDRGYGYTF.